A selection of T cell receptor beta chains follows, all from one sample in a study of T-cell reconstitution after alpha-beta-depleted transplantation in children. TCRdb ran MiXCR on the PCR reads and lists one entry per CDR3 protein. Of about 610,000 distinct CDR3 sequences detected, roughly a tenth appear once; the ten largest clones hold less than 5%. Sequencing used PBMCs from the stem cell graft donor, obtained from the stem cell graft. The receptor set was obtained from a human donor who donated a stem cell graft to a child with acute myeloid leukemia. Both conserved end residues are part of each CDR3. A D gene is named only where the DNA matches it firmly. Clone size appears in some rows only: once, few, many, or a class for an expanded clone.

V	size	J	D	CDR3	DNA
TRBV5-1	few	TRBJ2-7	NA	CASSWRLGEELGEQYF	TGCGCCAGCAGCTGGCGGTTGGGGGAAGAATTGGGCGAGCAGTACTTC
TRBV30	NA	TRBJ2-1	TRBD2	CAWFGGAGGEQFF	TGTGCCTGGTTCGGGGGGGCCGGTGGTGAGCAGTTCTTC
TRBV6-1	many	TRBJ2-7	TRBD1	CATTDRGGYEQYF	TGTGCCACCACTGACAGGGGGGGTTACGAGCAGTACTTC
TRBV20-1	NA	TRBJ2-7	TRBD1	CCAREGGQGTSGQYF	TGCTGTGCTAGAGAGGGGGGACAGGGTACCTCCGGGCAGTACTTC
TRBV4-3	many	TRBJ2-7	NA	CASSRSVISYEQYF	TGCGCCAGCAGCCGTAGCGTAATCTCCTACGAGCAGTACTTC
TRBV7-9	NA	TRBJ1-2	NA	CASSSMWTNYGYTF	TGTGCCAGCAGCTCAATGTGGACGAACTATGGCTACACCTTC
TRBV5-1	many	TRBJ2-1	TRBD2	CASSFTSGGYNEQFF	TGTGCCAGCAGCTTCACTAGCGGGGGCTACAATGAGCAGTTCTTC
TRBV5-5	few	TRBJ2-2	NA	CASSSAPGTGELFF	TGTGCCAGCAGCTCGGCGCCGGGCACCGGGGAGCTGTTTTTT
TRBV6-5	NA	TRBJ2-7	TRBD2	CASRVPGLAEAYEQYF	TGTGCCAGCAGAGTCCCGGGACTAGCGGAAGCCTACGAGCAGTACTTC
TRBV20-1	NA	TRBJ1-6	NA	CSKTKLGGSYNSPLHF	TGCAGTAAAACGAAACTCGGGGGTTCCTATAATTCACCCCTCCACTTT
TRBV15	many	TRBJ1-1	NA	CATSRDLRVTEAFF	TGTGCCACCAGCAGGGACCTCAGGGTCACTGAAGCTTTCTTT
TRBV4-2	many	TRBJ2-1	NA	CASSAKGGDEQFF	TGTGCCAGCAGCGCTAAAGGAGGCGATGAGCAGTTCTTC
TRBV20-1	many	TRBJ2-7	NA	CSARDARNPYEQYF	TGCAGTGCTAGAGACGCTCGCAACCCCTACGAGCAGTACTTC
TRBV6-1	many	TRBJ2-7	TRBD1	CASSESDRVSEQYF	TGTGCCAGCAGTGAAAGCGACAGGGTGAGCGAGCAGTACTTC
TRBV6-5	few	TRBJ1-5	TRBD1	CASSSGTGGARKHF	TGTGCCAGCAGTTCCGGGACAGGGGGCGCAAGGAAACATTTT
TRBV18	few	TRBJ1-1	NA	CASSPMGANTEAFF	TGTGCCAGCTCACCAATGGGGGCGAACACTGAAGCTTTCTTT
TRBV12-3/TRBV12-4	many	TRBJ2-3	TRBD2	CASSSSIRLAGAVDTQYF	TGTGCCAGCAGCTCCTCGATCCGACTAGCGGGAGCGGTAGATACGCAGTATTTT
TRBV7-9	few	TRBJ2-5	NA	CASSLAWDILYQETQYF	TGTGCCAGCAGCTTAGCTTGGGACATTTTATACCAAGAGACCCAGTACTTC
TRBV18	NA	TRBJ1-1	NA	CASSPQGSEAFF	TGTGCCAGCTCACCACAGGGGTCTGAAGCTTTCTTT
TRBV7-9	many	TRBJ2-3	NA	CASTRDSRKQYF	TGTGCCAGCACCCGTGACAGTCGTAAGCAGTATTTT
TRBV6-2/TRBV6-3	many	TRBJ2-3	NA	CASSREALAGTQYF	TGTGCCAGCTCGAGGGAGGCCCTCGCGGGTACGCAGTATTTT
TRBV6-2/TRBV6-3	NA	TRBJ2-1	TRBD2	CASRHRDTGLAGNEQFF	TGTGCCAGCAGGCACCGGGACACCGGACTAGCGGGAAATGAGCAGTTCTTC
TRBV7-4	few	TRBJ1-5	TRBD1	CASSRTRDRGLQPQHF	TGTGCCAGCAGCCGTACTCGGGACAGGGGGCTACAGCCCCAGCATTTT
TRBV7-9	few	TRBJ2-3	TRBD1	CASSRGQGSIDTQYF	TGTGCCAGCAGCAGGGGACAGGGATCAATAGATACGCAGTATTTT
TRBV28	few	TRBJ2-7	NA	CASKGLREQYF	TGTGCCAGCAAGGGACTGAGGGAGCAGTACTTC
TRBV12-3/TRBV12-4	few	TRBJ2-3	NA	CASSLFEGPDTQYF	TGTGCCAGCAGTTTATTCGAGGGCCCAGATACGCAGTATTTT
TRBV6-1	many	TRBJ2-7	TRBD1	CASSIYRGAYEQYF	TGTGCCAGCAGTATTTACAGGGGTGCCTACGAGCAGTACTTC
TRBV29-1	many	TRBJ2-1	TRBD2	CSGTSGYNEQFF	TGCAGCGGGACTAGCGGCTACAATGAGCAGTTCTTC
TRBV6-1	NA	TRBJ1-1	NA	CASSRPGTGPLNTEAFF	TGTGCCAGCAGCCGCCCCGGGACCGGGCCTTTGAACACTGAAGCTTTCTTT
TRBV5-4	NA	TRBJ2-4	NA	CASSLKAKNIQYF	TGTGCCAGCAGCTTAAAGGCCAAAAACATTCAGTACTTC
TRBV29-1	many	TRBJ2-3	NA	CSVGVGVLAADTQYF	TGCAGCGTTGGTGTAGGAGTCCTAGCTGCAGATACGCAGTATTTT
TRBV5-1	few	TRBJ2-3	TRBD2	CASSPTGGRGDTQYF	TGCGCCAGCAGCCCAACCGGCGGGAGGGGAGATACGCAGTATTTT
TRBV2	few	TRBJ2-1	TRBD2	CASRAAGGQFF	TGTGCCAGCAGGGCGGCGGGGGGGCAGTTCTTC
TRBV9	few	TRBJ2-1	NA	CASSVGVTPYNEQFF	TGTGCCAGCAGCGTAGGAGTAACCCCCTACAATGAGCAGTTCTTC
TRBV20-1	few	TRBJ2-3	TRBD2	CSATTRTSGETDTQYF	TGCAGTGCTACAACCCGTACTAGCGGAGAGACAGATACGCAGTATTTT
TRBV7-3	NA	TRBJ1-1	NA	CASSLTVEARAFF	TGTGCCAGCAGCTTAACGGTCGAGGCTAGGGCTTTCTTT
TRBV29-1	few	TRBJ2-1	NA	CSVGLASDNEQFF	TGCAGCGTCGGGCTAGCGAGTGACAATGAGCAGTTCTTC
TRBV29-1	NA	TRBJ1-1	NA	CSVHKQGMNTQAFF	TGCAGCGTCCACAAACAGGGTATGAACACTCAAGCTTTCTTT
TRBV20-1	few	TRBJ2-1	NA	CSAPGPAGYNEQFF	TGCAGTGCTCCAGGGCCGGCGGGTTACAATGAGCAGTTCTTC
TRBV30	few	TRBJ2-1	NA	CAWSVTSKEQFF	TGTGCCTGGAGTGTAACTTCTAAGGAGCAGTTCTTC
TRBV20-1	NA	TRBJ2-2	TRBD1	CSARDRVGNTGELFF	TGCAGTGCTAGGGACAGGGTGGGGAACACCGGGGAGCTGTTTTTT
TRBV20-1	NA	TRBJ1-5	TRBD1	CSASLHRGMSNQPQHF	TGCAGTGCTAGTCTCCACAGGGGCATGAGCAATCAGCCCCAGCATTTT
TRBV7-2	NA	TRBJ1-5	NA	CASSLDRVSNQPQHF	TGTGCCAGCAGCTTAGATAGGGTGAGCAATCAGCCCCAGCATTTT
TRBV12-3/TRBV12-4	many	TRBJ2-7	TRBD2	CASSRTSATYEQYF	TGTGCCAGCAGTCGGACTAGCGCAACCTACGAGCAGTACTTC
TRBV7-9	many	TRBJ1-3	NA	CASSLGGESGNTIYF	TGTGCCAGCAGCTTAGGAGGTGAATCCGGAAACACCATATATTTT
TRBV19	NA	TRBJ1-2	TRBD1	CASGNRGGGYTF	TGTGCCAGTGGCAACAGGGGAGGCGGCTACACCTTC
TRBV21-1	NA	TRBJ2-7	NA	CASSYCPHEQYF	TGTGCCAGCAGCTACTGCCCCCACGAGCAGTACTTC
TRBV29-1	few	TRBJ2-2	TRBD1	CSAQGARGSGELFF	TGCAGCGCGCAGGGGGCGCGTGGGTCCGGGGAGCTGTTTTTT
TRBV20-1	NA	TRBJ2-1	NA	CCGRAPGGPAPESYNEQFF	TGCTGTGGCCGGGCCCCGGGCGGGCCCGCGCCAGAATCCTACAATGAGCAGTTCTTC
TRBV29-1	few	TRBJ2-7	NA	CSVEDGKNYEQYF	TGCAGCGTTGAAGATGGTAAGAACTACGAGCAGTACTTC
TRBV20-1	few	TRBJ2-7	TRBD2	CSATQTSGSHEQYF	TGCAGTGCTACCCAGACTAGCGGGAGCCACGAGCAGTACTTC
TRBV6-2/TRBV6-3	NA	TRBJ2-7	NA	CASAGAGVTYEQYF	TGTGCCAGCGCCGGGGCAGGGGTGACCTACGAGCAGTACTTC
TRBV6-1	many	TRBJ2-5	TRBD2	CASSEERGGRKTQYF	TGTGCCAGCAGTGAAGAGAGGGGCGGGAGGAAGACCCAGTACTTC
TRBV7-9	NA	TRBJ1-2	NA	CASSENRVNYGYTF	TGTGCCAGCAGCGAAAACAGGGTCAACTATGGCTACACCTTC